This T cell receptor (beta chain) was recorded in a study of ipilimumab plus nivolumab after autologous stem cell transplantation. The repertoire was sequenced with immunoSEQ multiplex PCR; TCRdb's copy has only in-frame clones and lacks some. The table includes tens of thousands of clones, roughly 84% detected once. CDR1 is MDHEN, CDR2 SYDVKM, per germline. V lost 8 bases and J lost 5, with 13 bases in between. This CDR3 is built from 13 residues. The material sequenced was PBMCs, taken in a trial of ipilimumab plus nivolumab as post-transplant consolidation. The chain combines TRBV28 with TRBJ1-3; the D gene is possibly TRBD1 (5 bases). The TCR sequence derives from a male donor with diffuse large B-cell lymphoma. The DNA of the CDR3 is TGTGCCAGCGTCGAGGGGCCGCGAAACACCATATATTTT. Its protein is CASVEGPRNTIYF.